Here is one T cell receptor (beta chain) with its context. Its antigen is currently unknown. TCRdb recomputed calls from the reads with MiXCR, one row per CDR3 protein. The top ten clones hold around 48% of a sample with about 570,000 distinct CDR3 sequences, under 45% of them seen once. The source of the sample is a study of T cell repertoires in cytomegalovirus infection. Whole-study context: Recently identified HLA-C-restricted CMV epitopes and well-studied HLA-B-restricted CMV epitopes were used by the study. CMV infection and matching HLA type were both indicated by public TCR beta signatures. Study observations and caveats: The ex vivo response was dominated by HLA-C-restricted CMV-specific TCR beta clonotypes.

Germline values: CDR1 DFQATT, CDR2 SNEGSKA (reference sequence). CDR3 length: 14 amino acids. The V gene end was trimmed by 5 bases and the J gene end by 2 bases; junction bases not matched to a gene: 6. The sample was cultured PBMCs, taken from culture after CMV antigen stimulation. This chain uses TRBV20-1 with TRBJ2-7; 10 bases align to TRBD2. The source is a human donor in good health (CMV status not recorded). Some clones in this sample may be carry-over from other donors' samples. This CDR3 is CSASTSGNTYEQYF. The CDR3, as DNA: TGCAGTGCTTCCACTAGCGGGAATACCTACGAGCAGTACTTC.